These T cell receptor beta chains were read from a single sample in a study of blood T cell repertoires in COVID-19. Clones were read by immunoSEQ multiplex PCR, and TCRdb kept only the in-frame ones, dropping some. This sample has around 40,000 clones, with 85% to 90% found just once. The sequencing input was peripheral blood. The receptors come from a man in his forties or fifties with COVID-19, enrolled during active disease. Both conserved end residues are part of each CDR3. A D gene is named only where the DNA matches it firmly.

V gene	J gene	D gene	CDR3 protein
TRBV5-1	TRBJ2-7	NA	CASSLRQGGEQYF
TRBV5-1	TRBJ1-1	NA	CAKQNRENTEAFF
TRBV19	TRBJ1-2	TRBD1	CASGDRGGYTF
TRBV3-1/TRBV3-2	TRBJ2-5	TRBD2	CASSQDSVGLAGEPETQYF
TRBV25-1	TRBJ2-5	TRBD1	CASSESGQLYQETQYF
TRBV7-9	TRBJ2-7	NA	CASSLVGGDYEQYF
TRBV5-1	TRBJ2-2	TRBD2	CASSLRLANTGELFF
TRBV6-5	TRBJ1-1	NA	CASSFRQRTEAFF
TRBV10-3	TRBJ1-1	NA	CATATGENTEAFF
TRBV12-3/TRBV12-4	TRBJ1-6	NA	CASSLMRDSPLHF
TRBV9	TRBJ2-3	TRBD1	CASSVGGGSLDTQYF
TRBV12-3/TRBV12-4	TRBJ2-5	NA	CASSLGRGETQYF
TRBV5-1	TRBJ2-1	NA	CASSPSAGGSSYNEQFF
TRBV7-3	TRBJ2-2	NA	CASSPPGRGDGELFF
TRBV4-1	TRBJ2-1	NA	CASSQGLGFYNEQFF